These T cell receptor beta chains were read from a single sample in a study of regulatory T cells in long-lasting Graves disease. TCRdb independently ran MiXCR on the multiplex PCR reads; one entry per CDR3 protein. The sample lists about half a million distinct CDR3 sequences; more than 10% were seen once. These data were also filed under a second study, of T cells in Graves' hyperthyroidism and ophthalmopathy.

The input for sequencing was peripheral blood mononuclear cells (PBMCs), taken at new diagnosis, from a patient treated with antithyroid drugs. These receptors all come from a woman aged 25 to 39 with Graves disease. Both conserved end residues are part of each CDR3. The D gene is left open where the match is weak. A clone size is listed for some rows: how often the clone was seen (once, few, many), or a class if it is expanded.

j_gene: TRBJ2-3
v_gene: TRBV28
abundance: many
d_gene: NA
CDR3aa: CASSLPLDTQYF
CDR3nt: TGTGCCAGCAGTTTACCGCTAGATACGCAGTATTTT

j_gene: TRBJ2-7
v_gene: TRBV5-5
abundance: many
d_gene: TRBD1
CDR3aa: CASSDQTGVRSYEQYF
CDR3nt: TGTGCCAGCAGCGATCAGACAGGGGTGCGTTCCTACGAGCAGTACTTC

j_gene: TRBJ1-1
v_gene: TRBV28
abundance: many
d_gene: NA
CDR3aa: CASSLRALGTEAFF
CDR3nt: TGTGCCAGCAGTTTGAGGGCATTGGGCACTGAAGCTTTCTTT

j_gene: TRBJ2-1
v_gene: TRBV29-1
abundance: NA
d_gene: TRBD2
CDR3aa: CSVTSGRAVNEQFF
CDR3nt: TGCAGCGTTACTAGCGGGAGGGCCGTCAATGAGCAGTTCTTC

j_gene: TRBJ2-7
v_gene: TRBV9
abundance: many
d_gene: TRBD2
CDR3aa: CASSVGGRAYEQYF
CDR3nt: TGCGCCAGCTCGGTGGGCGGGAGGGCCTACGAGCAGTACTTC

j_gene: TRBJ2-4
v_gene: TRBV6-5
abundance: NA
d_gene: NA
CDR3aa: CASSYTGSPAKNIQYF
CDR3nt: TGTGCCAGCAGTTATACGGGATCCCCAGCCAAAAACATTCAGTACTTC

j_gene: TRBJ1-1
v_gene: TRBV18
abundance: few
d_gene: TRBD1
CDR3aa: CASSPQYLGAGGPEAFF
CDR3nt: TGTGCCAGCTCACCCCAATACCTAGGGGCAGGGGGGCCCGAAGCTTTCTTT

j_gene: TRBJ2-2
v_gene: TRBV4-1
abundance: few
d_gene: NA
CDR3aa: CASSPPWGANTGELFF
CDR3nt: TGCGCCAGCAGCCCGCCGTGGGGGGCGAACACCGGGGAGCTGTTTTTT

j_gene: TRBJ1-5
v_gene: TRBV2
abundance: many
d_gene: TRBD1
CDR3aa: CASSPGTGDWPQHF
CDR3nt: TGTGCCAGCAGTCCCGGGACAGGGGATTGGCCCCAGCATTTT

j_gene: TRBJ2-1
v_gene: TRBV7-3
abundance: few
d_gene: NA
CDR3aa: CASSLRTDNEQFF
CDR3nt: TGTGCCAGCAGCTTAAGGACAGACAATGAGCAGTTCTTC

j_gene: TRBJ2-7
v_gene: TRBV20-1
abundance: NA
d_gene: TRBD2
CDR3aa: CSASRTAGGYEQYF
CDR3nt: TGCAGTGCCTCCCGCACAGCGGGGGGCTACGAGCAGTACTTC

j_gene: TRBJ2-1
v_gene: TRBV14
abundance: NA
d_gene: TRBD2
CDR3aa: CASSRGGTSDHNEQFF
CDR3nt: TGTGCCAGCAGCCGGGGGGGGACTAGCGACCACAATGAGCAGTTCTTC

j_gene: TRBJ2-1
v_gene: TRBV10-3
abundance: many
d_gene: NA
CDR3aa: CAIRVGGSSYNEQFF
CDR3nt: TGTGCCATCAGAGTTGGGGGGAGCTCCTACAATGAGCAGTTCTTC

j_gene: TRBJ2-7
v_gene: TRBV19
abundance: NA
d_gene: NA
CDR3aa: CASSMVLRESYEQYF
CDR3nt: TGTGCCAGTAGTATGGTCCTTAGGGAATCCTACGAGCAGTACTTC

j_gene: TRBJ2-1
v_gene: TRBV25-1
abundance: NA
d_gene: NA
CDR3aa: CASSERGRFRGNEQFF
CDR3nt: TGTGCCAGCAGTGAGAGAGGTAGGTTCCGGGGCAATGAGCAGTTCTTC

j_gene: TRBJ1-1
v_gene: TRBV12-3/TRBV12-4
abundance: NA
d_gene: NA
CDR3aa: CASSSRTIEAFF
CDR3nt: TGTGCCAGCAGTTCACGGACGATTGAAGCTTTCTTT

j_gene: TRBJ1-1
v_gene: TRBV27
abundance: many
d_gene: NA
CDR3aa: CASSLSRDHTEAFF
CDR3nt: TGTGCCAGCAGTTTGAGCAGGGATCACACTGAAGCTTTCTTT

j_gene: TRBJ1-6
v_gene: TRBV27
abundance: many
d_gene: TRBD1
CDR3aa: CASSLLQGFAYNSPLHF
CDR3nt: TGTGCCAGCAGTTTACTACAGGGGTTCGCCTATAATTCACCCCTCCACTTT

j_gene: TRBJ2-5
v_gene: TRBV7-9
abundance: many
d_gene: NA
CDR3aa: CASSLGWQQETQYF
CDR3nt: TGTGCCAGCAGCTTAGGATGGCAGCAAGAGACCCAGTACTTC

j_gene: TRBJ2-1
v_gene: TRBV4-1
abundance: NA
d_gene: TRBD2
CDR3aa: CASSQTSGRTRNEQFF
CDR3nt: TGCGCCAGCAGCCAGACTAGCGGGAGGACGCGCAATGAGCAGTTCTTC

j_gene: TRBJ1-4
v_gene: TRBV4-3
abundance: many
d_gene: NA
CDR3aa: CASSQVPATNEKLFF
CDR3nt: TGCGCCAGCAGCCAGGTACCCGCGACTAATGAAAAACTGTTTTTT

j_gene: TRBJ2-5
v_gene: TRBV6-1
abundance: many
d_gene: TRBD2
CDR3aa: CASSASSGTSGRRQETQYF
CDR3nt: TGTGCCAGCAGTGCCTCTTCCGGGACTAGCGGCCGGAGACAGGAGACCCAGTACTTC

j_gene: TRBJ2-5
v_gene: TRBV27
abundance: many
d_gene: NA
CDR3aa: CASSLGTPYQETQYF
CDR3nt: TGTGCCAGCAGTCTGGGGACACCGTACCAAGAGACCCAGTACTTC

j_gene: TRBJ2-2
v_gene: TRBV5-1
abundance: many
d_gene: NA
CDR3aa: CASSDPLLFVGVDTGELFF
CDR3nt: TGCGCCAGCAGCGACCCCTTGTTGTTCGTGGGAGTAGACACCGGGGAGCTGTTTTTT

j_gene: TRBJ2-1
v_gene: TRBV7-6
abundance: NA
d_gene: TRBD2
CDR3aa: CASSLSPAGVPNEQFF
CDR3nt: TGTGCCAGCAGCTTATCACCAGCGGGAGTTCCCAATGAGCAGTTCTTC

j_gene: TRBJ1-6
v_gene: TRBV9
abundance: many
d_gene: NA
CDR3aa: CASSEGPKVDSPLHF
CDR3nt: TGTGCCAGCAGCGAAGGGCCCAAAGTGGATTCACCCCTCCACTTT

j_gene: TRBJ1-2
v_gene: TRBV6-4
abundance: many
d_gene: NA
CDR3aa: CASIQTGGNGYGYTF
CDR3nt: TGTGCCAGCATTCAGACCGGGGGCAATGGCTATGGCTACACCTTC

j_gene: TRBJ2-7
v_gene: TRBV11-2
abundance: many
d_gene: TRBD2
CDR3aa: CASSLGGGRANQAYEQYF
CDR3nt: TGTGCCAGCAGCTTAGGGGGAGGGCGAGCCAACCAAGCCTACGAGCAGTACTTC

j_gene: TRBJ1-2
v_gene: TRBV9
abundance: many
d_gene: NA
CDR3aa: CASSVVRQTQANYGYTF
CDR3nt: TGTGCCAGCAGCGTAGTTCGGCAGACCCAAGCTAACTATGGCTACACCTTC

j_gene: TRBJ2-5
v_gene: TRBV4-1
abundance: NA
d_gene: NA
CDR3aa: CASSQAPGGGMETQYF
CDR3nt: TGCGCCAGCAGCCAGGCACCGGGGGGCGGTATGGAGACCCAGTACTTC

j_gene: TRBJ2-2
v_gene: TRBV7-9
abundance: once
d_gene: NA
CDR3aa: CVPKGENTGELFF
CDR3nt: TGTGTCCCCAAGGGGGAGAACACCGGGGAGCTGTTTTTT

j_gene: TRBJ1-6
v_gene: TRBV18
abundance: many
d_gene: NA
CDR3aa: CASSPNAASNSPLHF
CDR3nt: TGTGCCAGCTCACCAAACGCAGCTTCTAATTCACCCCTCCACTTT

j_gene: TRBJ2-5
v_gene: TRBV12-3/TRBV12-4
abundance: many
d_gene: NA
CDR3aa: CASSPMGGKWETQYF
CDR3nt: TGTGCCAGCAGCCCCATGGGCGGGAAATGGGAGACCCAGTACTTC

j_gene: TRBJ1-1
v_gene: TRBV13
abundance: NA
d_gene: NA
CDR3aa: CASSLGLRGANTEAFF
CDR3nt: TGTGCCAGCAGCTTAGGCCTAAGGGGGGCCAACACTGAAGCTTTCTTT

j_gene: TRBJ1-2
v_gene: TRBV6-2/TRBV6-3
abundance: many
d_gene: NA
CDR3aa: CASSDGVNYGYTF
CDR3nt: TGTGCCAGCAGTGACGGAGTCAACTATGGCTACACCTTC

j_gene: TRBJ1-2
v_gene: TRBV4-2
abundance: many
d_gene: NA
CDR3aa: CASSQDRSSGGGGYTF
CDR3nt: TGTGCCAGCAGCCAAGATAGGTCGTCCGGGGGCGGAGGCTACACCTTC

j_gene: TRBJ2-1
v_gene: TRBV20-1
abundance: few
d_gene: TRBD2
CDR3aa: CSARRLLAGVYNEQFF
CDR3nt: TGCAGTGCTAGACGGCTACTAGCGGGAGTCTACAATGAGCAGTTCTTC

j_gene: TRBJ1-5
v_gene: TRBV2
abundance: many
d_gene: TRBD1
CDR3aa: CASSGERGHQPQHF
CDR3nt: TGTGCCAGCAGTGGAGAAAGGGGGCATCAGCCCCAGCATTTT

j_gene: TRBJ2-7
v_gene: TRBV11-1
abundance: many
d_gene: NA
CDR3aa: CASSSPTAEQYF
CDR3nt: TGTGCCAGCAGCTCCCCCACCGCCGAGCAGTACTTC

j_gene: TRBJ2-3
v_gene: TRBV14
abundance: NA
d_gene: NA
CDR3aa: CASSHGEFSTDTQYF
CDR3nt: TGTGCCAGCAGCCACGGAGAGTTTAGCACAGATACGCAGTATTTT